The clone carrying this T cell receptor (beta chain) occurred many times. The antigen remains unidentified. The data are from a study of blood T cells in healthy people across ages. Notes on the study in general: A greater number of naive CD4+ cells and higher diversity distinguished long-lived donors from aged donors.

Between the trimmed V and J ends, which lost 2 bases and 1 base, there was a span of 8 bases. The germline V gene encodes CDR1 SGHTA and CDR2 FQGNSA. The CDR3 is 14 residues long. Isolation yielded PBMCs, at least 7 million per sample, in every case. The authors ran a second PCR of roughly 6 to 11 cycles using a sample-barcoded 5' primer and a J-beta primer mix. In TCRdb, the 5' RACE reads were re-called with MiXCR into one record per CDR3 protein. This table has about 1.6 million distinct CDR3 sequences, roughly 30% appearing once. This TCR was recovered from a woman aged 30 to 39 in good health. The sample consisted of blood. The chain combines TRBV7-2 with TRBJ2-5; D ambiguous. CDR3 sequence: CASSLFSAQETQYF. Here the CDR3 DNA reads TGTGCCAGCAGCTTATTTTCTGCCCAAGAGACCCAGTACTTC.